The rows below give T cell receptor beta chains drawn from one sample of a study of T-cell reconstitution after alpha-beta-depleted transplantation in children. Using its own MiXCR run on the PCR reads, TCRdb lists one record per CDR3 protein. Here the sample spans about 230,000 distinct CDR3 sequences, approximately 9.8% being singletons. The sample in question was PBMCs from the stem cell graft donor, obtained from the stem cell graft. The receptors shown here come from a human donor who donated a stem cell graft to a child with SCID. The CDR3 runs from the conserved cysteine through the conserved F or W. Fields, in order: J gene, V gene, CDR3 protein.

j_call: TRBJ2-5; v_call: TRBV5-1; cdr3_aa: CASSLGAGSMKETQYF
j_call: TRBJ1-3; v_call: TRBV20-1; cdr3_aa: CSARPFDRAGNTIYF
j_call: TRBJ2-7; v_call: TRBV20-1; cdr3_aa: CSASGGGSPYEQYF
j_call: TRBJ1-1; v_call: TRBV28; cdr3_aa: CASSRRPGQGGTEAFF
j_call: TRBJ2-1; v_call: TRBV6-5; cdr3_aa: CASSSSGGAPDEQFF
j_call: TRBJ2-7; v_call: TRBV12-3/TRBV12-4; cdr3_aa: CASSPGLAVEQYF
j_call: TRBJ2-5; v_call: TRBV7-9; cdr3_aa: CASSPGYLGRSETQYF
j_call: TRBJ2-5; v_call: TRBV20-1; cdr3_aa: CSARDSFLETQYF
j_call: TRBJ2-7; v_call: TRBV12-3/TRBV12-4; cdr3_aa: CASSSSIREQYF
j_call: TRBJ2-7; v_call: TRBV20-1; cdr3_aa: CSASQEDRRPYEQYF
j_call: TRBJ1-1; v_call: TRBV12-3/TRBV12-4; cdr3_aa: CASRGQNTEAFF
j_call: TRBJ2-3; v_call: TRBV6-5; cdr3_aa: CASSSAFPGDTQYF
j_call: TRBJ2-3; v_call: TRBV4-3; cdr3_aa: CASSSLFPGLNSTDTQYF
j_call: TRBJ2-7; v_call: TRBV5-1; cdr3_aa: CASSLNRGIYEQYF
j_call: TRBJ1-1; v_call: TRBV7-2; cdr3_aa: CASSPWTGKGRTEAFF
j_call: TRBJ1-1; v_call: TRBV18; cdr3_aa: CASSPVGEEAFF
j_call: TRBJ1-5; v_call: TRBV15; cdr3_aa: CATHPGGGQPQHF
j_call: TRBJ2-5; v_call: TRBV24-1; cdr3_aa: CATSDLHEEDWGPDETQYF
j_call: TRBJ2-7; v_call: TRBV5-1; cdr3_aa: CASSLEMGSQYF
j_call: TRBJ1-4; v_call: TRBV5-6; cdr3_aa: CASSPDARNEKLFF
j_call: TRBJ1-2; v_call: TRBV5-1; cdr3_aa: CASSLGQPLNYGYTF
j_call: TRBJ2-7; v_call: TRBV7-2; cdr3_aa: CASSWTSGAYEQYF
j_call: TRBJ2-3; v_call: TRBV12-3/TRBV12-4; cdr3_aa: CASKASGITDTQYF
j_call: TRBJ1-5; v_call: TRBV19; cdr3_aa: CASSRDDRDNQPQHF
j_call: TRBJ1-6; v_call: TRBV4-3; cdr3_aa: CASSQDWGYNSPLHF
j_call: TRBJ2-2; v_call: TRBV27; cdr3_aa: CASSLSGGGRTGELFF
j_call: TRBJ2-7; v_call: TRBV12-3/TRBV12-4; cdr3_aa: CASSLEGWGTGSYEQYF
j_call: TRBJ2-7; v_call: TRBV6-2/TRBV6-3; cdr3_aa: CASSTGLVYEQYF
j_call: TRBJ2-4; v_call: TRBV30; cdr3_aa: CAWGLAKNIQYF
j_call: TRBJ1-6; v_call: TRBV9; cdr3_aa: CASSVGGGSANSPLHF
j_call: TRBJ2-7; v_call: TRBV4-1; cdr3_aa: CASSPGGTGTYEQYF
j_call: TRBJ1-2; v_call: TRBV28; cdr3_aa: CASSLPRTGWDGYTF